What follows is one TCR beta chain and its context. Its antigen is undetermined. The data derive from a study of beta chain features in type 1 diabetes. Study-wide results and limits: More deletions and fewer insertions at VDJ junctions were seen in type 1 diabetes patients. All four CD4+ subsets from Type 1 diabetes patients carried moderately but significantly shorter TCRB CDR3s.

Every single donor gave one heparinised blood draw, and these averaged about 116 mL. Stem cell-like memory, regulatory, central memory and naive CD4+ cells were sorted via CD45RO/CCR7/CD25/CD127/CD95/CD27. Sorted populations all had greater than 98% purity. The CDR3 is made up of 12 amino acids. V shed 4 bases and J shed 8 bases, with 12 bases lying between them. CDR1 and CDR2 (germline): SGHDT, YYEEEE. The whole isolated RNA underwent reverse transcription, so sequencing captured expressed TCRB transcripts. The protocol was immunoSEQ multiplex PCR, while the TCRdb copy is restricted to in-frame clones and leaves out a portion. Of hundreds of thousands of clones listed, 11% to 15% are singletons.

The TCR originated in a man between 18 and 35 years old with type 1 diabetes. Sample: naive CD4+ T cells from blood. This chain joins TRBV5-6 and TRBJ1-2, with a weak D call TRBD1 (5 bases). The CDR3 nucleotides read TGTGCCAGCAGCCCCAGGGACGGGGGCTACACCTTC. It codes for CASSPRDGGYTF.